Sequencing of this T cell receptor beta chain was carried out in a study of T cell repertoires in cytomegalovirus infection. Study overall: Matching HLA type, along with CMV infection, was indicated by public TCR beta signatures.

This clonotype was observed a handful of times. TCRdb re-called the reads through MiXCR, storing one row per CDR3 protein. The sample carries approximately 500,000 distinct CDR3 sequences, 16% recorded once. J was trimmed by 14 bases and V by 2 bases; bases with no gene match: 15. Germline assignment: CDR1 MNHEY and CDR2 SMNVEV (reference sequence). This CDR3 spans 15 amino acids. The sequence was obtained from a human donor in good health (CMV status not recorded). Some clones in this sample may be carry-over from other donors' samples. This rearrangement joins TRBV27 to TRBJ2-1, with 7 nucleotides matching TRBD2. Material for sequencing was CD8+ T cells from PBMCs. Written as DNA, the CDR3 is TGTGCCAGCAGTTTAAGGCGGGAGTTCCCGGAGGAAAAGTTCTTC. The encoded protein is CASSLRREFPEEKFF.